These 32 T cell receptor beta chains share one sample of origin, sequenced in a study of shared clonotypes between healthy human individuals. TCRdb keeps only in-frame clones here, not all; method: immunoSEQ multiplex PCR. The table has a few million clones, just over 90% seen once. Sequenced input: naive CD4+ T cells sorted from blood. Subset reported: CD45RA+ positively selected. The receptors shown here come from a man younger than 30 in good health.

This chain joins TRBV5-1 and TRBJ1-5; D is perhaps TRBD1 (6 bases). The CDR3 runs 14 residues. The germline V and J ends were trimmed by 2 bases and 7 bases, with 13 bases remaining between them. Germline-derived CDR1 and CDR2 are SGHRS and YFSETQ. The CDR3 sequence is CASSLSGAEQPQHF. The CDR3 DNA reads TGCGCCAGCAGCTTATCAGGGGCAGAACAGCCCCAGCATTTT.

V is TRBV19 and J is TRBJ2-3, with a possible D match to TRBD2 (5 bases). Per the germline V gene, CDR1 is LNHDA and CDR2 is SQIVND (reference sequence). This CDR3 comprises 15 residues. V was pared by 1 base and J by 3 bases, with 11 bases between. CDR3 DNA: TGTGCCAGTAGTATAGCACGGGGAGATACAGATACGCAGTATTTT. Protein: CASSIARGDTDTQYF.

As regards this clone: This sample includes further DNA sequences coding for the same CDR3. The V call is TRBV7-2, the J call TRBJ2-7; D may be TRBD1 (5 bases). This CDR3 has 14 amino acids. Between the trimmed V and J ends, which lost 5 bases and 2 bases, there was a span of 13 bases. The germline V gene has CDR1 SGHTA and CDR2 FQGNSA. CDR3 protein: CASSTGTQPYEQYF. CDR3 DNA sequence: TGTGCCAGCAGCACAGGAACTCAGCCCTACGAGCAGTACTTC.

With respect to this clone: Other DNA sequences within the sample encode an identical CDR3. The gene calls are TRBV5-1 and TRBJ1-3, with no clear D. V was cut by 1 base and J by 0 bases, with 5 bases left in between. The V gene's germline CDR1 is SGHRS and CDR2 YFSETQ. CDR3 length: 14 residues. CDR3: CASSLPDSGNTIYF. CDR3 bases: TGCGCCAGCAGCTTGCCGGACTCTGGAAACACCATATATTTT.

Only one count was recorded for this clone. Other nucleotide sequences from this sample produce the same CDR3. The V call is TRBV7-3, the J call TRBJ2-3, with 13 bases that match TRBD2. The ends lost 5 bases at V and 1 base at J; junction bases unmatched: 3. The germline gives CDR1 SGHTA, CDR2 FQGTGA. The CDR3 extends over 16 amino acids. The DNA for the CDR3 is TGTGCCAGCAGCCCCGGGACTAGCGGGGGCACAGATACGCAGTATTTT. It encodes CASSPGTSGGTDTQYF.

Regarding this clone: The sample contains more than one DNA sequence encoding this CDR3. The V gene is TRBV6-5, the J gene TRBJ2-7, with TRBD1 matching over 8 bases. This CDR3 is built from 13 residues. V trimming: 6 bases; J trimming: 4 bases; junction bases outside the gene matches: 5. Germline assignment: CDR1 MNHEY and CDR2 SVGAGI. CDR3 loop: CASSRQGRYEQYF. In DNA form, the CDR3 reads TGTGCCAGCAGCAGACAGGGGCGATACGAGCAGTACTTC.

The chain uses TRBV11-2 and TRBJ1-3, with D unresolved. Looked up from germline, CDR1 is SGHAT and CDR2 is FQNNGV. There are 17 residues in the CDR3. Trimming cost V 5 bases and J 0 bases, with 17 bases left between them. The CDR3 spells CASSPRPPVLSGNTIYF. In DNA form, the CDR3 reads TGTGCCAGCAGCCCCCGTCCCCCAGTCCTCTCTGGAAACACCATATATTTT.

This chain connects TRBV5-5 to TRBJ2-3; TRBD2 aligns across 7 bases. Per germline, CDR1 SGHKS and CDR2 YYEKEE (reference sequence). The CDR3 consists of 15 residues. V shed 4 bases and J 2 bases; nucleotides not matched to a gene: 7. CDR3 coding DNA: TGTGCCAGCAGCGTGGGACTACTAACCACAGATACGCAGTATTTT. Translating gives CASSVGLLTTDTQYF.

V usage is TRBV10-2 and J usage is TRBJ1-3; D is undetermined. The CDR3 loop spans 16 amino acids. The V end lost 3 bases, the J end lost 1 base, and 13 bases lay between the germline ends. CDR1 WSHSY and CDR2 SAAADI come from the germline V gene. The CDR3 is CASSDFASDSGNTIYF. The CDR3 DNA follows: TGCGCCAGCAGTGACTTCGCGAGTGATTCTGGAAACACCATATATTTT.

This rearrangement joins TRBV6-1 to TRBJ1-1; no definite D call. Trimming removed 7 bases from V and 2 bases from J, with 14 bases in between. CDR1 and CDR2 from the germline V gene are MNHNS and SASEGT. The CDR3 extends over 14 amino acids. The CDR3 sequence: CASTVPGSNTEAFF. CDR3 sequence (DNA): TGTGCCAGCACCGTACCCGGCAGTAACACTGAAGCTTTCTTT.

Comments on this clone: Distinct nucleotide sequences in the sample also encode this CDR3. The chain joins TRBV6-6 to TRBJ2-7; D is undetermined. This CDR3 has 12 residues. V lost 6 bases and J lost 3, with 9 bases in between. The V gene's germline CDR1 is MNHNY and CDR2 SVGAGI (reference sequence). The CDR3 protein is CASRPDGYEQYF. CDR3 nucleotides: TGTGCCAGCAGACCCGACGGCTACGAGCAGTACTTC.

This clone was picked up a small number of times. The chain has TRBV30 and TRBJ1-2, with no clear D. Trimming took 3 bases from V and 0 from J, leaving 8 bases between them. In germline, CDR1 is GTSNPN, CDR2 SVGIG (reference sequence). This CDR3 is built from 13 residues. The CDR3 DNA reads as TGTGCCTGGAGACCACAGTCTAACTATGGCTACACCTTC. This gives the protein CAWRPQSNYGYTF. Looking up the rest from reference TRBV30 and TRBJ1-2 gives the full variable domain: SQTIHQWPATLVQPVGSPLSLECTVEGTSNPNLYWYRQAAGRGLQLLFYSVGIGQISSEVPQNLSASRPQDRQFILSSKKLLLSDSGFYLCAWRPQSNYGYTFGSGTRLTVV.

V gene TRBV28 combines with J gene TRBJ1-4, with 11 bases identical to TRBD1. Germline-derived CDR1 and CDR2 are MDHEN and SYDVKM. The CDR3 runs to 15 residues. The trim removed 8 bases at V and 8 bases at J, leaving 10 bases unmatched. CDR3 protein: CASWTGGAGREKLFF. The CDR3 DNA sequence: TGTGCCAGCTGGACAGGGGGCGCCGGAAGGGAAAAACTGTTTTTT.

The count of this clone is one. The chain couples TRBV7-8 to TRBJ2-7; TRBD2 might be the D (6 bases). V dropped 0 bases and J dropped 2 bases, with 14 bases sitting between them. Germline V CDR1 and CDR2: SGHVS, FQNEAQ. This CDR3 is built from 16 residues. CDR3 sequence: CASSLAAPGLAYEQYF. The CDR3 bases are TGTGCCAGCAGCTTAGCTGCTCCGGGACTTGCCTACGAGCAGTACTTC.

The chain couples TRBV10-2 to TRBJ2-1; TRBD1 might be the D (5 bases). CDR1 and CDR2 from the germline V gene are WSHSY and SAAADI. Deletions cut 5 bases from V and 7 bases from J, with 15 bases between. CDR3 length: 14 residues. The CDR3 DNA sequence: TGCGCCAGCAGTACCGACAGAGCGCGAAATGAGCAGTTCTTC. Protein product: CASSTDRARNEQFF.

In this sample, this clone turned up once. The chain employs TRBV18 and TRBJ2-1, with 9 bases aligning to TRBD2. Germline V gives CDR1 KGHSH, CDR2 LQKENI. Trimming cost V 4 bases and J 3 bases; bases outside gene matches: 4. The CDR3 loop spans 15 amino acids. The chain's CDR3 is CASSLASGVYNEQFF. CDR3 nucleotide sequence: TGTGCCAGCTCACTGGCTAGCGGGGTCTACAATGAGCAGTTCTTC.

Here the CDR3 reads CASSWGGNTDTQYF. As DNA, the CDR3 is TGTGCCAGCAGTTGGGGGGGGAACACAGATACGCAGTATTTT. V and J are TRBV27 and TRBJ2-3, with TRBD2 matching over 7 bases. The CDR3 extends over 14 amino acids. Germline loops: CDR1 MNHEY, CDR2 SMNVEV (reference sequence). V lost 4 bases and J lost 2; bases outside the gene matches: 3.

The V gene is TRBV5-1, the J gene TRBJ2-5, with 14 bases lining up with TRBD2. Trimming took 3 bases from V and 3 from J; bases not matched to a gene: 4. The CDR3 sequence is 16 residues long. The V gene's germline CDR1 is SGHRS and CDR2 YFSETQ. The CDR3 coding sequence is TGCGCCAGCAGCTCTCCGGGACTAGCGGGAGAAGAGACCCAGTACTTC. Protein sequence: CASSSPGLAGEETQYF.

On this clone: Distinct nucleotide sequences in the sample also encode this CDR3. The rearrangement uses TRBV9 and TRBJ2-1; tentative D call: TRBD2 (6 bases). Trimming shortened V by 0 bases and J by 0 bases, and 7 bases separated the two germline ends. Germline V lookup: CDR1 SGDLS, CDR2 YYNGEE. The CDR3 contains 15 residues. In DNA form, the CDR3 reads TGTGCCAGCAGCGTAGGCGGGGACTCCTACAATGAGCAGTTCTTC. Encoded protein: CASSVGGDSYNEQFF. The entire variable domain, with the rest obtained from reference TRBV9 and TRBJ2-1, is as follows: DSGVTQTPKHLITATGQRVTLRCSPRSGDLSVYWYQQSLDQGLQFLIQYYNGEERAKGNILERFSAQQFPDLHSELNLSSLELGDSALYFCASSVGGDSYNEQFFGPGTRLTVL.

The rearrangement uses TRBV7-8 and TRBJ1-3; TRBD1 matches at 7 bases. The CDR3 runs to 14 residues. CDR1 SGHVS and CDR2 FQNEAQ come from the germline V gene. Trimming cost V 4 bases and J 2 bases; bases outside gene matches: 2. In DNA form, the CDR3 reads TGTGCCAGCAGCTCGGGACAGCCTGGAAACACCATATATTTT. Encoded protein: CASSSGQPGNTIYF.

The V call is TRBV21-1, the J call TRBJ2-7; the table's TRBD2 call for D was not verified on the DNA. TRBV21-1 represents a pseudogene. This CDR3 has 15 residues. CDR3 region: CASSKGTERSYEQYF. DNA of the CDR3: TGTGCCAGCAGCAAAGGCACCGAGAGGAGCTACGAGCAGTACTTC.

This CDR3 is CASSSYIRSPLHF. The CDR3 region has the DNA TGTGCCAGCAGCTCCTACATTCGCTCACCCCTCCACTTT. This chain joins TRBV7-2 and TRBJ1-6; D not resolved. V was cut by 4 bases and J by 10 bases, with 11 bases left in between. This CDR3 is 13 amino acids long. Germline V CDR1 and CDR2: SGHTA, FQGNSA.

The J gene is TRBJ1-5, the V gene TRBV7-3; D not resolved. The CDR3 sequence is 14 residues long. The ends were cut back, 4 bases at V and 5 bases at J, with 12 bases in the middle. The germline V gene encodes CDR1 SGHTA and CDR2 FQGTGA. The chain's CDR3 is CASSYAQQHQPQHF. CDR3 in DNA: TGTGCCAGCAGCTACGCCCAACAGCATCAGCCCCAGCATTTT.

The chain carries TRBV19 and TRBJ1-5; 9 bases map to TRBD1. Germline loops: CDR1 LNHDA, CDR2 SQIVND (reference sequence). The CDR3 covers 18 residues. V gave up 5 bases and J gave up 0 bases; unmatched junction bases: 11. The DNA of the CDR3 is TGTGCCAGTAGTGCGCGGGACAGGGTAGAATATAGCAATCAGCCCCAGCATTTT. Translation: CASSARDRVEYSNQPQHF.

The J gene is TRBJ2-1, the V gene TRBV7-2; possibly TRBD2 for D (6 bases). The length of the CDR3 is 15 residues. Germline loops: CDR1 SGHTA, CDR2 FQGNSA. Trimming left V 1 base short and J 5 bases short, with 12 bases between. CDR3 nucleotide sequence: TGTGCCAGCAGCTTAGGAAGCGGAGGGGACAATGAGCAGTTCTTC. Its protein product is CASSLGSGGDNEQFF.

The gene calls are TRBV11-2 and TRBJ2-7, with D possibly being TRBD2 (5 bases). Germline V CDR1 and CDR2: SGHAT, FQNNGV. This CDR3 comprises 16 residues. V lost 6 bases and J 2 bases, leaving 20 bases between the germline ends. The CDR3 region is CASSQTRESGTYEQYF. CDR3 DNA sequence: TGTGCCAGCAGTCAAACGAGGGAGTCCGGCACCTACGAGCAGTACTTC. Full variable domain (outside the CDR3, taken from reference TRBV11-2 and TRBJ2-7): EAGVAQSPRYKIIEKRQSVAFWCNPISGHATLYWYQQILGQGPKLLIQFQNNGVVDDSQLPKDRFSAERLKGVDSTLKIQPAKLEDSAVYLCASSQTRESGTYEQYFGPGTRLTVT.

This clone occurred once. The chain recombines TRBV10-3 with TRBJ2-2; D may be TRBD1 (5 bases). V was pared by 6 bases and J by 0 bases, with 8 bases between. CDR3 length: 14 residues. Germline V CDR1 and CDR2: ENHRY, SYGVKD. CDR3 region: CAIRDTPNTGELFF. Written as DNA, the CDR3 is TGTGCCATCAGGGACACCCCGAACACCGGGGAGCTGTTTTTT.

This sequence joins TRBV7-9 and TRBJ2-1, with 12 bases matching TRBD2. From germline, CDR1 is SEHNR and CDR2 FQNEAQ (reference sequence). V was pared by 1 base and J by 7 bases, with 8 bases of the junction left unmatched. The CDR3 is 17 amino acids. CDR3 protein: CASSLGRLAGVLNEQFF. In nucleotides, the CDR3 is TGTGCCAGCAGCTTAGGTCGACTAGCGGGAGTACTGAATGAGCAGTTCTTC.

V gene TRBV19 combines with J gene TRBJ1-5; D is undetermined. Germline V lookup: CDR1 LNHDA, CDR2 SQIVND (reference sequence). The CDR3 sequence is 16 residues long. The germline V and J ends were trimmed by 2 bases and 3 bases, with 14 bases remaining between them. The CDR3 DNA is TGTGCCAGTAGTATATACTACGGCAGCTTCAATCAGCCCCAGCATTTT. Translated: CASSIYYGSFNQPQHF.

In this sample, this clone turned up once. Other DNA sequences in the same sample also yield this CDR3. The chain links TRBV6-6 to TRBJ1-6, with D unresolved. The germline gives CDR1 MNHNY, CDR2 SVGAGI (reference sequence). The CDR3 length is 14 residues. Trimming shortened V by 2 bases and J by 7 bases, and 9 bases separated the two germline ends. This CDR3 reads CASSYVADNSPLHF. CDR3 sequence (DNA): TGTGCCAGCAGTTACGTGGCAGACAATTCACCCCTCCACTTT.

J is TRBJ2-1 and V is TRBV7-2; D is possibly TRBD1 (5 bases). The CDR3 spans 14 residues. Germline CDR1 and CDR2: SGHTA and FQGNSA. Trimming pared 8 bases from V and 7 bases from J, leaving 18 bases between. CDR3 coding DNA: TGTGCCAGCCGCCCACAGGTCTTGAGGAATGAGCAGTTCTTC. This gives the protein CASRPQVLRNEQFF. The full variable domain, rest sourced from reference TRBV7-2 and TRBJ2-1, is GAGVSQSPSNKVTEKGKDVELRCDPISGHTALYWYRQSLGQGLEFLIYFQGNSAPDKSGLPSDRFSAERTGGSVSTLTIQRTQQEDSAVYLCASRPQVLRNEQFFGPGTRLTVL.

The chain has TRBV2 and TRBJ2-7, with TRBD1 matching over 10 bases. The CDR3 sequence is 14 residues long. Germline V gives CDR1 SNHLY, CDR2 FYNNEI. V lost 7 bases, J lost 2 bases, and 5 bases stayed unmatched. The CDR3: CASMMTGGTYEQYF. The CDR3 bases are TGTGCCAGCATGATGACAGGGGGCACCTACGAGCAGTACTTC. Supplemented by reference TRBV2 and TRBJ2-7, the full variable domain reads EPEVTQTPSHQVTQMGQEVILRCVPISNHLYFYWYRQILGQKVEFLVSFYNNEISEKSEIFDDQFSVERPDGSNFTLKIRSTKLEDSAMYFCASMMTGGTYEQYFGPGTRLTVT.